This entry is about one TCR beta chain. Antigen unknown. This entry is derived from a study of B cell selection in AIRE deficiency. Study results and limitations: In TCRBV usage, CDR3 length and diversity, patient Tconv and Treg cells matched healthy donors. Only TCRbeta was sequenced; around 38% of shared healthy Treg sequences appeared in Tconv.

Germline V CDR1 and CDR2: SQVTM, ANQGSEA. CDR3 length: 14 residues. V lost 2 bases to trimming and J lost 0 bases, with 8 bases between them. Here immunoSEQ multiplex PCR was the method, and the copy in TCRdb shows in-frame clones only, minus some. This table has about 18,000 clones, 93% appearing once. Regulatory T cells were sorted as CD4+CD25hiCD127low/negative. Healthy unrelated donors supplied the control samples. The V gene is TRBV29-1, the J gene TRBJ1-5; D possibly corresponds to TRBD1 (5 bases). The clonotype originates from a human donor in good health. The sequencing input was CD4+CD25+ Tregs sorted from PBMCs. CDR3 DNA sequence: TGCAGCGTTGAAAACAGGAATAGCAATCAGCCCCAGCATTTT. Amino acids: CSVENRNSNQPQHF.